This section outlines one T cell receptor beta chain sequence together with its context. The data are from a study of shared clonotypes between healthy human individuals. Trimming stripped 0 bases from V and 0 bases from J, with 6 bases between. There are 16 residues in the CDR3. CDR1 and CDR2 from the germline V gene are SEHNR and FQNEAQ (reference sequence). TCRdb keeps only in-frame clones here, not all; method: immunoSEQ multiplex PCR. This table has nearly 1,000,000 clones, around three quarters appearing once. The source material was memory CD4+ T cells sorted from blood. As to subset: CD45RA-negative fraction. The receptor was isolated from a man between 18 and 35 years old in good health. The chain links TRBV7-9 to TRBJ2-6; D unclear. The CDR3 spells CASSLALSSGANVLTF. The CDR3 DNA sequence: TGTGCCAGCAGCTTAGCGCTGAGCTCTGGGGCCAACGTCCTGACTTTC.